This T cell receptor beta chain was recovered during a study of blood T cell repertoires in COVID-19. V gave up 1 base and J gave up 2 bases, with 12 bases separating them. This CDR3 has 16 amino acids. Germline CDR1 SGHAT, CDR2 FQNNGV. TCRdb's table, derived via immunoSEQ multiplex PCR, lists solely in-frame clones and lacks some. Among under 400,000 clones listed, 70% to 90% were seen once. This sequence originates from a woman under 40 with COVID-19, enrolled during active disease. Specimen: peripheral blood. This sequence joins TRBV11-2 and TRBJ2-1, with a tentative D call TRBD1 (5 bases). The DNA of the CDR3 is TGTGCCAGCAGCTTAGCTGTTAGACAGCCCTACAATGAGCAGTTCTTC. Translating it yields CASSLAVRQPYNEQFF.